This TCR beta chain was recorded in a study of response to subunit inactivated influenza vaccine. General study results and limits: Each seasonal influenza vaccination recruits few new T cells, the authors suggested.

The CDR3 has 14 residues. V lost 4 bases and J lost 7, with 14 bases in between. In its sample, this clonotype was seen a few times. The antigen remains undetermined. Via MiXCR, TCRdb re-called the RT-PCR reads, giving one row per CDR3 protein. The sample includes about 700,000 distinct CDR3 sequences, approximately 15% of them seen just once. This rearrangement joins TRBV12-3 or TRBV12-4 to TRBJ1-5, with D perhaps matching TRBD1 (5 bases). This receptor was taken from a man aged 45-60 years who received an inactivated influenza vaccine. The input for sequencing was PBMCs from blood, taken 14 to 15 days before vaccination. DNA of the CDR3: TGTGCCAGCAGTTGGGGGTTGAGTGGACAGCCCCAGCATTTT. Amino acids: CASSWGLSGQPQHF.